Below are 15 T cell receptor beta chains sequenced from a single sample in a study of CD8+ T cells in alopecia areata. In each case, RNA was isolated and then reverse transcribed into cDNA as the sequencing template. TCRdb's copy holds only in-frame clones and misses some; the assay was immunoSEQ multiplex PCR. This repertoire shows 65,000 to 90,000 clones, 45% to 60% found once; its top ten account for about 6%. The sample was NKG2D-high CD8+ T cells sorted from blood. The receptors here all came from a human donor with alopecia areata.

V gene TRBV7-2 combines with J gene TRBJ2-7, with 9 positions matching TRBD2. Germline-derived CDR1 and CDR2 are SGHTA and FQGNSA. After removal of 4 bases from V and 6 bases from J, the junction contained 7 bases not matched to a gene. CDR3 length: 14 amino acids. The CDR3: CASSYPGTSSEQYF. Written as DNA, the CDR3 is TGTGCCAGCAGCTATCCCGGGACTAGCAGCGAGCAGTACTTC.

V gene TRBV4-2 combines with J gene TRBJ1-1, with TRBD1 as a possible D gene (5 bases). V was shortened by 4 bases and J by 7 bases, with 13 bases between the two germline ends. This CDR3 has 13 residues. Looked up from germline, CDR1 is LGHNA and CDR2 is YNFKEQ. Here the CDR3 reads CASSPKQDSEAFF. In DNA form, the CDR3 reads TGTGCCAGCAGCCCGAAACAAGACAGTGAAGCTTTCTTT.

Written as DNA, the CDR3 is TGCGCCAGCAGTCAATTTGTTTTGACAGGGACTTTGGGAGGGCCGCCTGAGCAGTACTTC. It specifies CASSQFVLTGTLGGPPEQYF. V gene TRBV23-1 combines with J gene TRBJ2-7; either TRBD1 or TRBD2 may supply D (7 bases each). Being an ORF, TRBV23-1 has a function that is uncertain. The CDR3 consists of 20 residues. V was pared by 1 base and J by 7 bases, with 32 bases between.

The V call is TRBV29-1, the J call TRBJ2-7; 7 nucleotides agree with TRBD2. The CDR3 loop spans 15 amino acids. The V gene's germline CDR1 is SQVTM and CDR2 ANQGSEA. The J segment lost 3 bases and the V segment lost 6 bases, leaving 14 bases of the junction unmatched. CDR3 protein: CSVLRAASGHYEQYF. CDR3 bases: TGCAGCGTGCTAAGGGCGGCTAGCGGACACTACGAGCAGTACTTC.

The J gene is TRBJ2-1, the V gene TRBV5-1; 8 positions agree with TRBD1. The V gene's germline CDR1 is SGHRS and CDR2 YFSETQ. V was pared by 0 bases and J by 6 bases, with 17 bases of the junction left unmatched. The CDR3 contains 19 residues. CDR3 bases: TGCGCCAGCAGCTTGGGGGACGTACGGACAGGGAATTTTCCCAATGAGCAGTTCTTC. Translating gives CASSLGDVRTGNFPNEQFF.

This clone was picked up a small number of times. The chain employs TRBV29-1 and TRBJ1-2; the D gene is possibly TRBD1 (6 bases). The CDR3 consists of 16 residues. The germline V gene encodes CDR1 SQVTM and CDR2 ANQGSEA. The V and J ends lost 2 bases and 0 bases respectively, with 16 bases between them. The CDR3: CSVEPLTGTSNYGYTF. The CDR3 coding sequence is TGCAGCGTTGAACCCCTCACAGGGACCTCTAACTATGGCTACACCTTC.

This clone appeared a few times. J is TRBJ1-5 and V is TRBV29-1; D ambiguous. The CDR3 has 14 amino acids. Germline V lookup: CDR1 SQVTM, CDR2 ANQGSEA. V was trimmed by 8 bases and J by 4 bases, leaving 18 bases between them. CDR3 region: CSHPPEGKNQPQHF. Here the CDR3 DNA reads TGCAGCCATCCCCCCGAGGGAAAGAATCAGCCCCAGCATTTT.

This chain links TRBV27 with TRBJ2-7; D is unresolved. Germline V gene data show CDR1 as MNHEY and CDR2 as SMNVEV (reference sequence). This CDR3 has 11 residues. Deletions cut 4 bases from V and 9 bases from J, with 10 bases between. For the CDR3, the DNA is TGTGCCAGCAGTTCCCCCTCGAGGCAGTACTTC. Residues: CASSSPSRQYF.

The chain uses TRBV6-5 and TRBJ2-1; D might be TRBD2 (6 bases). Between the trimmed V and J ends, which lost 6 bases and 5 bases, there was a span of 14 bases. The germline V gene has CDR1 MNHEY and CDR2 SVGAGI. The CDR3 is made up of 14 amino acids. The CDR3 DNA sequence: TGTGCCAGCAGACGAGGGGACTTGGACAATGAGCAGTTCTTC. Translated: CASRRGDLDNEQFF.

The V and J genes are TRBV5-1 and TRBJ1-1, with D tentatively TRBD1 (5 bases). Trimming took off 1 base at V and 1 base at J, with 14 bases between the two ends. This CDR3 contains 16 residues. Germline V lookup: CDR1 SGHRS, CDR2 YFSETQ. DNA for the CDR3: TGCGCCAGCAGCTTGCCGGCAGGGTCGGAGAACACTGAAGCTTTCTTT. Amino acid sequence: CASSLPAGSENTEAFF.

The V and J genes are TRBV2 and TRBJ1-5; D not resolved. The CDR3 extends over 13 amino acids. Germline CDR1 reads SNHLY; CDR2 reads FYNNEI. V was cut by 4 bases and J by 6 bases, with 10 bases left in between. CDR3 protein: CASSGIPGQPQHF. The CDR3 nucleotides are TGTGCCAGCAGTGGTATTCCGGGTCAGCCCCAGCATTTT.

The gene calls are TRBV27 and TRBJ2-1; TRBD2 matches 11 bases. The germline gives CDR1 MNHEY, CDR2 SMNVEV (reference sequence). This CDR3 is built from 17 residues. After removal of 4 bases from V and 0 bases from J, the junction contained 5 bases not matched to a gene. Here the CDR3 reads CASSSLAGGLSYNEQFF. Here the CDR3 DNA reads TGTGCCAGCAGTTCTCTAGCGGGGGGCCTCTCCTACAATGAGCAGTTCTTC.

V usage is TRBV14 and J usage is TRBJ2-3, with unresolved D. V was shortened by 0 bases and J by 3 bases, with 7 bases between the two germline ends. Germline assignment: CDR1 SGHDN and CDR2 FVKESK. The CDR3 has 14 residues. The CDR3 loop reads CASSQDWGTDTQYF. In DNA form, the CDR3 reads TGTGCCAGCAGCCAAGATTGGGGTACAGATACGCAGTATTTT.

The chain carries TRBV10-2 and TRBJ2-2; unclear D gene. Germline CDR1 is WSHSY and CDR2 is SAAADI. V was clipped by 1 base and J by 5 bases, with 14 bases between them. The CDR3 has 16 residues. The CDR3 DNA sequence: TGCGCCAGCAGTGAGTTTCCCCAGGCCGGTACCGGGGAGCTGTTTTTT. The encoded protein is CASSEFPQAGTGELFF.

The chain employs TRBV5-6 and TRBJ2-1; TRBD2 is a possible D gene (5 bases). Trimming took off 1 base at V and 0 bases at J, with 11 bases between the two ends. This CDR3 has 16 residues. Germline lookup yields CDR1 SGHDT and CDR2 YYEEEE. CDR3 residues: CASSLPPGSSYNEQFF. The CDR3 DNA reads as TGTGCCAGCAGCTTGCCTCCGGGGAGCTCCTACAATGAGCAGTTCTTC.